This T cell receptor (beta chain) was sequenced for a study of T cells after yellow fever vaccination. MiXCR, applied by TCRdb to the 5' RACE reads, yields one record per CDR3 protein. The sample consists of a few hundred thousand distinct CDR3 sequences, roughly 10% of them appearing once. Overall study results and limits: Detected again after the booster were most primary-vaccination clones, at 95% to 96% CD4 and 80% to 90% CD8.

Notes on this clonotype: Its antigen is as yet unknown.

The CDR3 is 16 amino acids. CDR1 and CDR2 from the germline V gene are SNHLY and FYNNEI. V lost 2 bases, J lost 9 bases, and 17 bases lay in between. The TCR comes from a man younger than 30 who received the YFV17D yellow fever vaccine. The source was PBMCs, collected on the day of the first yellow fever vaccination. J is TRBJ1-6 and V is TRBV2, with unresolved D. The CDR3 sequence: CASSETNSRNASPLHF. The CDR3 nucleotides are TGTGCCAGCAGTGAAACCAATTCCCGTAATGCTTCACCCCTCCACTTT.